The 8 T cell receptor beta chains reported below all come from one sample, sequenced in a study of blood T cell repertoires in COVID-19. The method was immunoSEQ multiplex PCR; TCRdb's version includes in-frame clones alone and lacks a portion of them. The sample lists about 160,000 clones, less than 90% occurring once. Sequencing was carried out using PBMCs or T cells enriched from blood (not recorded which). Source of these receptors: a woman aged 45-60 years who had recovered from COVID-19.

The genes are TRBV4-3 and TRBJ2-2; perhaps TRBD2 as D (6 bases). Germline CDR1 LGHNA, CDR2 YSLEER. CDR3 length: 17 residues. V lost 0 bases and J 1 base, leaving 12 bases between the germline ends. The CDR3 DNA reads TGCGCCAGCAGCCAAGATCCGGGCGGGGTGAACACCGGGGAGCTGTTTTTT. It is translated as CASSQDPGGVNTGELFF.

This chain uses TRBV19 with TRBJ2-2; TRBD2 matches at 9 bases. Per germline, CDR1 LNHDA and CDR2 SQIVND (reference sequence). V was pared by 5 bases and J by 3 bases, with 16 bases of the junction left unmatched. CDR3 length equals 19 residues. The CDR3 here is CASSPHYSRGGYYTGELFF. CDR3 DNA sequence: TGTGCCAGTAGTCCCCATTACTCGCGGGGGGGCTACTACACCGGGGAGCTGTTTTTT.

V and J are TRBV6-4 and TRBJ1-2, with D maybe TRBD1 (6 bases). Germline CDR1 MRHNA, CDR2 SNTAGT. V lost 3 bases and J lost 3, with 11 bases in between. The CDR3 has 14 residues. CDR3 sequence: CASSDSPGDYGYTF. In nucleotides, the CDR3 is TGTGCCAGCAGTGATTCCCCAGGGGACTATGGCTACACCTTC.

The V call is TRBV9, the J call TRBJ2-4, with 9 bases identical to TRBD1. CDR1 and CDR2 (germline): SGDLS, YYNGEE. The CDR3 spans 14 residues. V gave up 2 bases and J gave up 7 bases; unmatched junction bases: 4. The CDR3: CASSVGQGGNIQYF. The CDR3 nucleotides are TGTGCCAGCAGCGTGGGACAGGGTGGGAACATTCAGTACTTC.

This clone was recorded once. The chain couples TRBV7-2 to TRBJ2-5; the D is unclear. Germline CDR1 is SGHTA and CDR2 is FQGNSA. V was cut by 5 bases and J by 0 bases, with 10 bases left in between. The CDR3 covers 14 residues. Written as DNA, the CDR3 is TGTGCCAGCAGCAGCTTAGCCAACCAAGAGACCCAGTACTTC. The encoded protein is CASSSLANQETQYF.

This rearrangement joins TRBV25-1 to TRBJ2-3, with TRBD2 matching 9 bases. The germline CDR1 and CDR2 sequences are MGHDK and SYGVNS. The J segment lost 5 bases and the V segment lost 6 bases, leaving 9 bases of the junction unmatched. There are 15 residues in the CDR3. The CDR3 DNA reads TGTGCCAGCAGCGAGTTAGCGGGAGCTGGAGATACGCAGTATTTT. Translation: CASSELAGAGDTQYF.

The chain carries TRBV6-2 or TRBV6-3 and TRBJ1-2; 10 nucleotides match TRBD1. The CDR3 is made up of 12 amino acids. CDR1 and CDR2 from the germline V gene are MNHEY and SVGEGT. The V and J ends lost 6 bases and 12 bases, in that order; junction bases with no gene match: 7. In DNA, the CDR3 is TGTGCCAGCAGCCACCGGGACAGGGGCGACACCTTC. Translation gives CASSHRDRGDTF.

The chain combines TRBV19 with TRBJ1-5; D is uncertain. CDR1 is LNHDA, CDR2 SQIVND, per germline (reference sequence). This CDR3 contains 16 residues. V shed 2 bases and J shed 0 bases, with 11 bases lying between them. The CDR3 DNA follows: TGTGCCAGTAGTATAATAGCCACGTATAGCAATCAGCCCCAGCATTTT. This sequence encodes CASSIIATYSNQPQHF.